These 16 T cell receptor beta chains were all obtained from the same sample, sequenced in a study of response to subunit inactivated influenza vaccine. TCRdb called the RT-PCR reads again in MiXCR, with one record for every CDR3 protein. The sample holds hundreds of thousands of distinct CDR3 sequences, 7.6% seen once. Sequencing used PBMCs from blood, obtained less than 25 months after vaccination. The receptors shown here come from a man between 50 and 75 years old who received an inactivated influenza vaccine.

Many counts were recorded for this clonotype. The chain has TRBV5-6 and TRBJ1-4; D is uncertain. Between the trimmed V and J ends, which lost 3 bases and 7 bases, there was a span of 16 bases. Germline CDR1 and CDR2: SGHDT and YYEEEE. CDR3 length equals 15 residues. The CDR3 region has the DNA TGTGCCAGCAGCTGGCGGGAGGTCGGCGGTGAAAAACTGTTTTTT. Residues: CASSWREVGGEKLFF.

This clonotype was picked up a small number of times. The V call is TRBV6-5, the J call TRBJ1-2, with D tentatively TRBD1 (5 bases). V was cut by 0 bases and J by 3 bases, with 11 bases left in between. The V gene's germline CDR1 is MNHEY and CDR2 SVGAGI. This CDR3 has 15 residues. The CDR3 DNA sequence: TGTGCCAGCAGTTACTCGTCAGGGAATTACTATGGCTACACCTTC. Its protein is CASSYSSGNYYGYTF.

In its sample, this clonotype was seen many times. As DNA, the CDR3 is TGCGCCAGCAGCCAAGGATGGCCGGCGAACACCGGGGAGCTGTTTTTT. Translating it yields CASSQGWPANTGELFF. The chain recombines TRBV4-3 with TRBJ2-2; no clear D. Germline CDR1 is LGHNA and CDR2 is YSLEER. The CDR3 loop spans 16 amino acids. Trimming stripped 1 base from V and 0 bases from J, with 9 bases between.

The DNA of the CDR3 is TGTGCCAGCTCACCATCTTCCCTGGGACACAAGAACACCGGGGAGCTGTTTTTT. Translating gives CASSPSSLGHKNTGELFF. The chain recombines TRBV18 with TRBJ2-2; D might be TRBD1 (6 bases). The CDR3 sequence is 18 residues long. Trimming cost V 2 bases and J 1 base, with 17 bases left between them. Germline V CDR1 and CDR2: KGHSH, LQKENI.

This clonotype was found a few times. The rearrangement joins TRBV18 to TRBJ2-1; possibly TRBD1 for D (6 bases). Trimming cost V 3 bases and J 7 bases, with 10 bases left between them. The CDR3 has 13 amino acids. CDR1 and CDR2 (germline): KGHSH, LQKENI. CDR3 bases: TGTGCCAGCTCACCGCCACAGGGTAATGAGCAGTTCTTC. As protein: CASSPPQGNEQFF.

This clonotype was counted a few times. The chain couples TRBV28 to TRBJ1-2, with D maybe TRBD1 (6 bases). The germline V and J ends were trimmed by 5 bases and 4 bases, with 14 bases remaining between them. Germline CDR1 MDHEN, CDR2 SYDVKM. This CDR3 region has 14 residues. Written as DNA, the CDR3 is TGTGCCAGCAGTAACTATAGGGACATCTATGGCTACACCTTC. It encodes CASSNYRDIYGYTF.

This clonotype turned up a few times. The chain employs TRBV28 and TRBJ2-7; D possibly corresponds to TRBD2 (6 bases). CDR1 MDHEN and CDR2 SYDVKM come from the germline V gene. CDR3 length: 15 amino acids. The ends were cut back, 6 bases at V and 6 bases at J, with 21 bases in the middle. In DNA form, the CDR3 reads TGTGCCAGCAGACCAGTTAGCGGAAGCTTTTTCGAGCAGTACTTC. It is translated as CASRPVSGSFFEQYF.

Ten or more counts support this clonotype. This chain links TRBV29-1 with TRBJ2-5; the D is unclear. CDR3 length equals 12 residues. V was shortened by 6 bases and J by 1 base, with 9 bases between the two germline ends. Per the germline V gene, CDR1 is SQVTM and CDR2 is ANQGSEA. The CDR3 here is CSVEPLQETQYF. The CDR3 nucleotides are TGCAGCGTCGAACCACTCCAAGAGACCCAGTACTTC.

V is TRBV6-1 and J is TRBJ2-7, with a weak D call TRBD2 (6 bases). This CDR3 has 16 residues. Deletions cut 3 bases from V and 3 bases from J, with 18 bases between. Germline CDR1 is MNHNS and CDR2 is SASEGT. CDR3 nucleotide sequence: TGTGCCAGCAGTGAGCATGGGGGGAACATTGGCTACGAGCAGTACTTC. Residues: CASSEHGGNIGYEQYF.

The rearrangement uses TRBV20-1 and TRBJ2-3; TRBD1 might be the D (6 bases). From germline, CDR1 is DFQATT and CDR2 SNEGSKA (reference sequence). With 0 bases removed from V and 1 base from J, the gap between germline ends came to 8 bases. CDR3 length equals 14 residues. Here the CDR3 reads CSAREGARTDTQYF. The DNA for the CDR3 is TGCAGTGCTAGAGAGGGGGCTCGCACAGATACGCAGTATTTT.

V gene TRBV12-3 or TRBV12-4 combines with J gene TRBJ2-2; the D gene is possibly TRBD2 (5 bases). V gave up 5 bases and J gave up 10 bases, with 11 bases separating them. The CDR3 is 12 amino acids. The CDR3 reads CASSALATELFF. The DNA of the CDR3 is TGTGCCAGCAGTGCGCTAGCTACGGAGCTGTTTTTT.

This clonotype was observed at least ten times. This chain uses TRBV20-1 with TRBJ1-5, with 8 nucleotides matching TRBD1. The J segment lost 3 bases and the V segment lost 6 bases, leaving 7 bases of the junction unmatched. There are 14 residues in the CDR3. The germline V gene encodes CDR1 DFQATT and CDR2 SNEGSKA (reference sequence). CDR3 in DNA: TGCAGTGCCTCGAAGGACAGGGCCAATCAGCCCCAGCATTTT. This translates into CSASKDRANQPQHF.

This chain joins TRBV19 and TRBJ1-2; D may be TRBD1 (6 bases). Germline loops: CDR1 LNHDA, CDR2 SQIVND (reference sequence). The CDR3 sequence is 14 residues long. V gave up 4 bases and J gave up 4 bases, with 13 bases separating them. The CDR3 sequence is CASSTPGVGYGYTF. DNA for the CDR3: TGTGCCAGTAGTACCCCAGGGGTCGGCTATGGCTACACCTTC.

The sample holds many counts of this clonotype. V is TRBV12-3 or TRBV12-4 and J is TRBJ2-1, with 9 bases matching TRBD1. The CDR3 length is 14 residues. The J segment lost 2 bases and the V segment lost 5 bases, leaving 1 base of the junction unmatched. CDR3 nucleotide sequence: TGTGCCAGCAGTAGACAGGGGGCCTACAATGAGCAGTTCTTC. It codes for CASSRQGAYNEQFF.

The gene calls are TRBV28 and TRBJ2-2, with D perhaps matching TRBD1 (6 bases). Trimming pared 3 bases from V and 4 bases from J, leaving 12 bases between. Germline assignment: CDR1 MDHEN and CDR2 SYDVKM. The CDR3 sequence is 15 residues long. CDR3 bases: TGTGCCAGCAGTTTTTGGGGGCCAAGCACCGGGGAGCTGTTTTTT. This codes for CASSFWGPSTGELFF.

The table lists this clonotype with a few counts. CDR3: CASSGRGPFDEQYF. The CDR3 region has the DNA TGTGCCAGCAGCGGCAGGGGGCCCTTTGACGAGCAGTACTTC. This sequence joins TRBV11-2 and TRBJ2-7, with TRBD1 matching over 8 bases. V was pared by 5 bases and J by 5 bases, with 8 bases of the junction left unmatched. CDR1 and CDR2 from the germline V gene are SGHAT and FQNNGV. This CDR3 is built from 14 residues.